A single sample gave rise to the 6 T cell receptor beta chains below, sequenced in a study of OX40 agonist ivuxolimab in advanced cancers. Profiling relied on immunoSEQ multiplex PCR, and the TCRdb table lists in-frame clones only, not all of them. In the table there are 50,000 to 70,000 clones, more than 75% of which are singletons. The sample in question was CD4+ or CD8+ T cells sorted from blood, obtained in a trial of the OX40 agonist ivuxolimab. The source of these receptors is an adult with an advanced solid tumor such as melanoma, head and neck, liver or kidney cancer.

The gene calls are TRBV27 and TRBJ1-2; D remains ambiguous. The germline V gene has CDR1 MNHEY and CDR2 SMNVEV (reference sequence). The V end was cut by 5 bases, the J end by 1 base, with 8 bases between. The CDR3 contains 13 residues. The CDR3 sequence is CASSRAFNYGYTF. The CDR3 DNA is TGTGCCAGCAGTCGGGCCTTTAACTATGGCTACACCTTC.

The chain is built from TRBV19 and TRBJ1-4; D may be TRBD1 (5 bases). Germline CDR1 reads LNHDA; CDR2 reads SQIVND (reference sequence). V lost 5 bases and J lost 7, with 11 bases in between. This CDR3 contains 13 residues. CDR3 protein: CASSRGEAEKLFF. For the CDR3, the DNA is TGTGCCAGTAGTCGAGGGGAAGCTGAAAAACTGTTTTTT.

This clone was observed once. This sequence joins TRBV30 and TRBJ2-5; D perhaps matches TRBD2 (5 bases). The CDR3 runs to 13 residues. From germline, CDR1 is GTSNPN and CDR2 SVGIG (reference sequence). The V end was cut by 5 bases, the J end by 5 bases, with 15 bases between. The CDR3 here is CAWGGSSGETQYF. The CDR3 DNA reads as TGTGCCTGGGGAGGATCGTCCGGGGAGACCCAGTACTTC.

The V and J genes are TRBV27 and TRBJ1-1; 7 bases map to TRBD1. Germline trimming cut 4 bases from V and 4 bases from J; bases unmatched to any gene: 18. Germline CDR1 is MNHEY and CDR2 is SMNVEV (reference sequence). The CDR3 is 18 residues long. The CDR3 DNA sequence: TGTGCCAGCAGTTACCGATCGACAGGGACAAGGTACCTCACTGAAGCTTTCTTT. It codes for CASSYRSTGTRYLTEAFF.

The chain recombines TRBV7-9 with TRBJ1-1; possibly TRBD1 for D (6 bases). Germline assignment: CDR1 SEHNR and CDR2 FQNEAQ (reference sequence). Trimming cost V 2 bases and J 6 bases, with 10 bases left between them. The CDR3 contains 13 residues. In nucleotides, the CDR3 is TGTGCCAGCAGCTTACAGGGGAGGGCTGAAGCTTTCTTT. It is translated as CASSLQGRAEAFF.

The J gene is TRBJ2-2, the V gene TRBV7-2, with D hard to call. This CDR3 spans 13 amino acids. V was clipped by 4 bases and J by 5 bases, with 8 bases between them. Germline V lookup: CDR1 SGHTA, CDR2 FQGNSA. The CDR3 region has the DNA TGTGCCAGCAGCTCGCAGCGTACCGGGGAGCTGTTTTTT. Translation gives CASSSQRTGELFF.